These T cell receptor beta chains were read from a single sample in a study of cytomegalovirus exposure and HLA in healthy donors. Profiled with immunoSEQ multiplex PCR; TCRdb holds only in-frame clones, not every one. In the table there are about 160,000 clones, around 80% of which are singletons. The sample comprised PBMCs. These receptors all stem from a man aged 45-65 years in good health and CMV-seropositive. Both conserved end residues are part of each CDR3. The order of the fields is J gene, V gene, clone size, D gene, CDR3 protein, CDR3 DNA. A D gene is named only where the DNA matches it firmly. Clone size is not always given. Where it is, it says once, few, many or a class for expanded clones.

j_call: TRBJ2-1
v_call: TRBV29-1
clone_size: NA
d_call: TRBD2
cdr3_aa: CSVDGLAGYGYNEQFF
cdr3_nt: TGCAGCGTTGATGGACTAGCGGGTTACGGCTACAATGAGCAGTTCTTC

j_call: TRBJ2-2
v_call: TRBV2
clone_size: NA
d_call: NA
cdr3_aa: CASSETSKLFF
cdr3_nt: TGTGCCAGCAGTGAGACTAGTAAGCTGTTTTTT

j_call: TRBJ2-5
v_call: TRBV18
clone_size: NA
d_call: NA
cdr3_aa: CASSPSGDQETQYF
cdr3_nt: TGTGCCAGCTCACCCAGTGGTGACCAAGAGACCCAGTACTTC

j_call: TRBJ2-7
v_call: TRBV27
clone_size: NA
d_call: TRBD1
cdr3_aa: CASSSVQGAGEQYF
cdr3_nt: TGTGCCAGCAGTTCCGTTCAGGGGGCAGGGGAGCAGTACTTC

j_call: TRBJ2-5
v_call: TRBV5-8
clone_size: NA
d_call: TRBD1
cdr3_aa: CASSLGRTGGETQYF
cdr3_nt: TGTGCCAGCAGCTTGGGACGTACAGGGGGCGAGACCCAGTACTTC

j_call: TRBJ1-2
v_call: TRBV2
clone_size: few
d_call: NA
cdr3_aa: CASSDPTPYGYTF
cdr3_nt: TGTGCCAGCAGTGACCCTACCCCCTATGGCTACACCTTC

j_call: TRBJ1-1
v_call: TRBV10-3
clone_size: NA
d_call: TRBD1
cdr3_aa: CAISGDRALEAFF
cdr3_nt: TGTGCCATCAGTGGCGACAGGGCCTTAGAAGCTTTCTTT

j_call: TRBJ1-2
v_call: TRBV2
clone_size: few
d_call: NA
cdr3_aa: CASSETGLYGYTF
cdr3_nt: TGTGCCAGCAGTGAAACAGGGCTCTATGGCTACACCTTC

j_call: TRBJ1-1
v_call: TRBV27
clone_size: NA
d_call: NA
cdr3_aa: CASREVPTGMNTEAFF
cdr3_nt: TGTGCCAGCAGAGAAGTGCCGACGGGAATGAACACTGAAGCTTTCTTT

j_call: TRBJ2-1
v_call: TRBV2
clone_size: NA
d_call: TRBD2
cdr3_aa: CASSGLGGRYNEQFF
cdr3_nt: TGTGCCAGCAGTGGTTTGGGGGGGAGATACAATGAGCAGTTCTTC

j_call: TRBJ2-1
v_call: TRBV27
clone_size: NA
d_call: NA
cdr3_aa: CASRWGLNNEQFF
cdr3_nt: TGTGCCAGCAGGTGGGGCTTAAACAATGAGCAGTTCTTC

j_call: TRBJ1-5
v_call: TRBV5-8
clone_size: NA
d_call: NA
cdr3_aa: CASSLAWQIFNQPQHF
cdr3_nt: TGTGCCAGCAGCTTGGCGTGGCAGATTTTTAATCAGCCCCAGCATTTT

j_call: TRBJ1-1
v_call: TRBV4-1
clone_size: NA
d_call: TRBD1
cdr3_aa: CASSGHQGAGTEAFF
cdr3_nt: TGCGCCAGCAGCGGACACCAGGGGGCAGGGACTGAAGCTTTCTTT

j_call: TRBJ2-3
v_call: TRBV30
clone_size: few
d_call: NA
cdr3_aa: CGASLTDTQYF
cdr3_nt: TGTGGGGCTAGCCTCACAGATACGCAGTATTTT

j_call: TRBJ1-4
v_call: TRBV29-1
clone_size: NA
d_call: TRBD1
cdr3_aa: CSVGTGGAGEKLFF
cdr3_nt: TGCAGCGTCGGAACAGGGGGCGCGGGAGAAAAACTGTTTTTT

j_call: TRBJ2-7
v_call: TRBV2
clone_size: NA
d_call: TRBD1
cdr3_aa: CASSSETGITHEQYF
cdr3_nt: TGTGCCAGCAGTTCCGAGACAGGGATAACGCACGAGCAGTACTTC

j_call: TRBJ1-2
v_call: TRBV27
clone_size: NA
d_call: NA
cdr3_aa: CASRKGQTTYGYTF
cdr3_nt: TGTGCCAGCAGAAAAGGACAAACCACCTATGGCTACACCTTC

j_call: TRBJ2-1
v_call: TRBV7-6
clone_size: NA
d_call: NA
cdr3_aa: CASSLTRGVPYNEQFF
cdr3_nt: TGTGCCAGCAGCTTGACAAGGGGCGTCCCCTACAATGAGCAGTTCTTC

j_call: TRBJ2-3
v_call: TRBV7-9
clone_size: NA
d_call: TRBD2
cdr3_aa: CASSPSGVSTDTQYF
cdr3_nt: TGTGCCAGCAGCCCAAGCGGGGTCAGCACAGATACGCAGTATTTT

j_call: TRBJ1-4
v_call: TRBV6-5
clone_size: NA
d_call: TRBD1
cdr3_aa: CASARGGQGREKLFF
cdr3_nt: TGTGCCAGCGCCCGGGGGGGACAGGGGCGTGAAAAACTGTTTTTT

j_call: TRBJ1-1
v_call: TRBV11-1
clone_size: NA
d_call: NA
cdr3_aa: CASSAAPVIDTGNTEAFF
cdr3_nt: TGTGCCAGCAGCGCTGCCCCTGTGATTGATACTGGGAACACTGAAGCTTTCTTT

j_call: TRBJ2-1
v_call: TRBV13
clone_size: NA
d_call: TRBD1
cdr3_aa: CASSLTGGMVGNEQFF
cdr3_nt: TGTGCCAGCAGCTTAACAGGGGGGATGGTAGGGAATGAGCAGTTCTTC

j_call: TRBJ1-1
v_call: TRBV5-1
clone_size: NA
d_call: TRBD1
cdr3_aa: CASSSSGTGLVNTEAFF
cdr3_nt: TGCGCCAGCAGCTCTTCCGGGACAGGGTTGGTGAACACTGAAGCTTTCTTT

j_call: TRBJ1-1
v_call: TRBV7-8
clone_size: few
d_call: TRBD1
cdr3_aa: CASSFTGASDTEAFF
cdr3_nt: TGTGCCAGCAGCTTTACAGGGGCGTCAGACACTGAAGCTTTCTTT

j_call: TRBJ1-1
v_call: TRBV7-9
clone_size: NA
d_call: NA
cdr3_aa: CSSSLPDRSGGVNTEAFF
cdr3_nt: TGTTCCAGCAGCTTACCTGACCGCTCAGGTGGCGTGAACACTGAAGCTTTCTTT

j_call: TRBJ2-3
v_call: TRBV7-2
clone_size: NA
d_call: NA
cdr3_aa: CASSFSGGGGTQYF
cdr3_nt: TGTGCCAGCAGCTTCTCGGGAGGAGGGGGTACGCAGTATTTT

j_call: TRBJ2-2
v_call: TRBV7-7
clone_size: NA
d_call: NA
cdr3_aa: CASSPRQGSTGELFF
cdr3_nt: TGTGCTAGCAGCCCGAGGCAGGGGAGCACCGGGGAGCTGTTTTTT

j_call: TRBJ2-1
v_call: TRBV4-2
clone_size: NA
d_call: NA
cdr3_aa: CASSQDLVIGSRIDEQFF
cdr3_nt: TGTGCCAGCAGCCAAGATCTTGTGATAGGCTCTAGGATCGATGAGCAGTTCTTC

j_call: TRBJ2-2
v_call: TRBV19
clone_size: NA
d_call: NA
cdr3_aa: CASSRGRFLVAERGTGELFF
cdr3_nt: TGTGCCAGTAGTAGAGGGCGATTTTTGGTAGCGGAGAGGGGCACCGGGGAGCTGTTTTTT

j_call: TRBJ2-3
v_call: TRBV7-8
clone_size: NA
d_call: TRBD2
cdr3_aa: CASSWTSGMTDTQYF
cdr3_nt: TGTGCCAGCAGCTGGACTAGCGGGATGACGGATACGCAGTATTTT

j_call: TRBJ2-1
v_call: TRBV7-3
clone_size: NA
d_call: TRBD2
cdr3_aa: CASSISGRVGEQFF
cdr3_nt: TGTGCCAGCAGCATCAGCGGGAGAGTAGGCGAGCAGTTCTTC

j_call: TRBJ2-2
v_call: TRBV4-1
clone_size: once
d_call: NA
cdr3_aa: CASSQPGEVTGELFF
cdr3_nt: TGCGCCAGCAGCCAGCCGGGAGAGGTCACCGGGGAGCTGTTTTTT

j_call: TRBJ2-1
v_call: TRBV6-6
clone_size: NA
d_call: TRBD1
cdr3_aa: CASSYSTGAPGEQFF
cdr3_nt: TGTGCCAGCAGTTATTCCACAGGGGCTCCCGGTGAGCAGTTCTTC

j_call: TRBJ1-5
v_call: TRBV5-6
clone_size: NA
d_call: TRBD1
cdr3_aa: CASSLTGDHQPQHF
cdr3_nt: TGTGCCAGCAGCCTGACAGGGGATCATCAGCCCCAGCATTTT

j_call: TRBJ1-1
v_call: TRBV5-1
clone_size: NA
d_call: NA
cdr3_aa: CASSLMGGPTPMNTEAFF
cdr3_nt: TGCGCCAGCAGCTTGATGGGGGGGCCGACACCTATGAACACTGAAGCTTTCTTT

j_call: TRBJ1-2
v_call: TRBV6-4
clone_size: NA
d_call: NA
cdr3_aa: CASSRKQGKVANYGYTF
cdr3_nt: TGTGCCAGCAGCAGGAAACAGGGTAAGGTAGCTAACTATGGCTACACCTTC

j_call: TRBJ2-1
v_call: TRBV5-4
clone_size: NA
d_call: TRBD2
cdr3_aa: CASSGRTSNEQFF
cdr3_nt: TGTGCCAGCAGCGGGCGGACTAGCAATGAGCAGTTCTTC

j_call: TRBJ1-1
v_call: TRBV21-1
clone_size: NA
d_call: NA
cdr3_aa: CASSKKETGNTEAFF
cdr3_nt: TGTGCCAGCAGCAAAAAGGAAACGGGTAACACTGAAGCTTTCTTT

j_call: TRBJ1-1
v_call: TRBV9
clone_size: NA
d_call: NA
cdr3_aa: CASSVVAGGTEAFF
cdr3_nt: TGTGCCAGCAGCGTAGTTGCTGGAGGCACTGAAGCTTTCTTT

j_call: TRBJ1-1
v_call: TRBV6-6
clone_size: NA
d_call: NA
cdr3_aa: CASSYFPGGTEAFF
cdr3_nt: TGTGCCAGCAGTTACTTTCCCGGCGGCACTGAAGCTTTCTTT

j_call: TRBJ1-2
v_call: TRBV5-1
clone_size: NA
d_call: NA
cdr3_aa: CASSLEAGGYTF
cdr3_nt: TGCGCCAGCAGCTTGGAAGCGGGTGGCTACACCTTC

j_call: TRBJ2-6
v_call: TRBV4-2
clone_size: NA
d_call: TRBD1
cdr3_aa: CASSQTQTGGSGANVLTF
cdr3_nt: TGTGCCAGCAGCCAAACCCAGACAGGGGGCTCTGGGGCCAACGTCCTGACTTTC

j_call: TRBJ1-1
v_call: TRBV5-1
clone_size: NA
d_call: TRBD1
cdr3_aa: CASIISPGGTEAFF
cdr3_nt: TGCGCCAGCATTATTTCCCCAGGGGGGACTGAAGCTTTCTTT

j_call: TRBJ2-1
v_call: TRBV5-1
clone_size: NA
d_call: TRBD2
cdr3_aa: CASSLAGSGSSYNEQFF
cdr3_nt: TGCGCCAGCAGCTTGGCGGGTAGCGGGAGCTCCTACAATGAGCAGTTCTTC

j_call: TRBJ1-1
v_call: TRBV5-1
clone_size: NA
d_call: NA
cdr3_aa: CASRLGATPNMNTEAFF
cdr3_nt: TGCGCCAGCAGATTAGGGGCTACTCCTAACATGAACACTGAAGCTTTCTTT

j_call: TRBJ1-6
v_call: TRBV19
clone_size: NA
d_call: NA
cdr3_aa: CASSITERGYSPLHF
cdr3_nt: TGTGCCAGTAGTATAACTGAAAGGGGGTACTCACCCCTCCACTTT

j_call: TRBJ2-2
v_call: TRBV5-6
clone_size: once
d_call: TRBD2
cdr3_aa: CASSLGTSGTSGELFF
cdr3_nt: TGTGCCAGCAGCTTGGGGACTAGCGGGACATCCGGGGAGCTGTTTTTT